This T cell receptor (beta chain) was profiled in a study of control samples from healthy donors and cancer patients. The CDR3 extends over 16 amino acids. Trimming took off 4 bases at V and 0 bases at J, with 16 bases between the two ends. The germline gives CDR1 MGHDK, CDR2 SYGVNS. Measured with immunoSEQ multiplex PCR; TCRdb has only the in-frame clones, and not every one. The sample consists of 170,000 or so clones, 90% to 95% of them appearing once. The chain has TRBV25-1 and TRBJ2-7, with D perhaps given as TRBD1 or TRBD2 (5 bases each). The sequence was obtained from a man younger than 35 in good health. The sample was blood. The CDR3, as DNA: TGTGCCAGCAGTGGGCCCGGGGATGACAGCTCCTACGAGCAGTACTTC. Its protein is CASSGPGDDSSYEQYF.